This TCR beta chain emerged from a study of CD8 T cells in ankylosing spondylitis. Quantitative 5'-RACE with molecular barcodes produced the TCR beta libraries. In TCRdb, the 5' RACE reads were re-called with MiXCR into one record per CDR3 protein. The table lists about 130,000 distinct CDR3 sequences, 6% to 8.5% of them singletons, with more than 10% in the top ten. Germline CDR1 DFQATT, CDR2 SNEGSKA (reference sequence). Losses at the gene ends were 5 bases for V and 4 bases for J; bases not matched to a gene: 2. CDR3 length: 13 residues. The receptor comes from a male donor with ankylosing spondylitis or in good health (not recorded which). Specimen: blood, either unsorted or a sorted T cell fraction (not recorded which). The chain combines TRBV20-1 with TRBJ1-3; 10 bases match TRBD1. The chain's CDR3 is CSAGTGEGNTIYF. DNA for the CDR3: TGCAGTGCTGGGACAGGGGAAGGAAACACCATATATTTT.